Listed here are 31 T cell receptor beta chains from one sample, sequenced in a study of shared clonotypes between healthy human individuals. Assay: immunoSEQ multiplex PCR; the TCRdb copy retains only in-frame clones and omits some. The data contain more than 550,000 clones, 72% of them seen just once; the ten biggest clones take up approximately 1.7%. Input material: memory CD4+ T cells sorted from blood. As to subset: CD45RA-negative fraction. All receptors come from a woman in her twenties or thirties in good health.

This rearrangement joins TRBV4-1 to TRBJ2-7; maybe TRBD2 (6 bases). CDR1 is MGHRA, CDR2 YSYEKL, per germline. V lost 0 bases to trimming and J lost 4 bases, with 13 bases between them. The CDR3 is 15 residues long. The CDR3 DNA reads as TGCGCCAGCAGCCAAGATCGGGGGAGAGTTTACGAGCAGTACTTC. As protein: CASSQDRGRVYEQYF.

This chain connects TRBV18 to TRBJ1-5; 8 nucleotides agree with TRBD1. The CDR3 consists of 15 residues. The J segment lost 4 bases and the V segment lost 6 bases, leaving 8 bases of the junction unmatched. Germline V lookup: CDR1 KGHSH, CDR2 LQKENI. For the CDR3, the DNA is TGTGCCAGCTCCTCTGGACAGGGCATTAATCAGCCCCAGCATTTT. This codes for CASSSGQGINQPQHF.

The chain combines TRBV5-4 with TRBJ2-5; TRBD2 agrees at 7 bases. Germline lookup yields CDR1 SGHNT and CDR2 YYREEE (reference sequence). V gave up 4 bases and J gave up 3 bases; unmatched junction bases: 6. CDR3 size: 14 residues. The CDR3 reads CASSESGAKETQYF. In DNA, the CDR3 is TGTGCCAGCAGCGAAAGCGGGGCTAAAGAGACCCAGTACTTC.

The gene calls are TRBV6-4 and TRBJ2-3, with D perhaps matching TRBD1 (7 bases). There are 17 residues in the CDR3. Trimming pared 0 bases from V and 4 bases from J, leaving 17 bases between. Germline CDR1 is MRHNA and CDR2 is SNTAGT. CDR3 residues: CASSDSWAGGGPDTQYF. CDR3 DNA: TGTGCCAGCAGTGACTCCTGGGCAGGGGGAGGCCCAGATACGCAGTATTTT.

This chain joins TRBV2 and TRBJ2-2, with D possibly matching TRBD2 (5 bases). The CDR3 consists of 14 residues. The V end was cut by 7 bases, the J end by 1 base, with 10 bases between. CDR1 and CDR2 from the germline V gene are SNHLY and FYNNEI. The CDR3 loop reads CASKLEGNTGELFF. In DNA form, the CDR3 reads TGTGCCAGCAAACTTGAGGGGAACACCGGGGAGCTGTTTTTT.

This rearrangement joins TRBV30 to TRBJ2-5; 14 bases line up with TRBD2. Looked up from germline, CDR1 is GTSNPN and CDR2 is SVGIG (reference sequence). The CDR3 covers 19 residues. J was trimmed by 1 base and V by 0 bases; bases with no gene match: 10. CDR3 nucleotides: TGTGCCTGGAGTGTATGGCCCCCGACTAGCGGGAGGGCCCAAGAGACCCAGTACTTC. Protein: CAWSVWPPTSGRAQETQYF.

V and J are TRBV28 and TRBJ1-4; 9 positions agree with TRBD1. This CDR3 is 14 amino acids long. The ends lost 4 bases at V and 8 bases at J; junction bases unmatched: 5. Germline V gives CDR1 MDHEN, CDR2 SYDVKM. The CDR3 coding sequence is TGTGCCAGCAGTTGGACAGGGGTGCGAGAAAAACTGTTTTTT. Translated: CASSWTGVREKLFF.

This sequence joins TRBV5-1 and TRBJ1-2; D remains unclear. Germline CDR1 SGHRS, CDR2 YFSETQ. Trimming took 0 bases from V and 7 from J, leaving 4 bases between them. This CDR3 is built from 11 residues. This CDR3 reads CASSLDTGYTF. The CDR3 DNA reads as TGCGCCAGCAGCTTGGACACTGGCTACACCTTC.

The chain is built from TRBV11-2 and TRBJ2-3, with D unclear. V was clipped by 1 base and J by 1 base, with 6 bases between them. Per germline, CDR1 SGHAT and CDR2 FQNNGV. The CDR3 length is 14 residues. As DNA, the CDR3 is TGTGCCAGCAGCTTAGTGGACCGCACAGATACGCAGTATTTT. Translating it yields CASSLVDRTDTQYF.

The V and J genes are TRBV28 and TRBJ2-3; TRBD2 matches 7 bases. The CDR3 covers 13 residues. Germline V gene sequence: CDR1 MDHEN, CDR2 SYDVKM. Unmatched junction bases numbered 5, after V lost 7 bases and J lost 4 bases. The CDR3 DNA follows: TGTGCCAGCATGGCGGGAGCTGCAGATACGCAGTATTTT. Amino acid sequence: CASMAGAADTQYF.

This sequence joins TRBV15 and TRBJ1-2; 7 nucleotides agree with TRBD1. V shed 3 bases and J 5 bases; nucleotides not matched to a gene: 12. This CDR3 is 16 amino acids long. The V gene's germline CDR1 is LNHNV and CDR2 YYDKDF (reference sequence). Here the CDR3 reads CATSRRMEGADYGYTF. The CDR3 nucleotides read TGTGCCACCAGCAGGAGGATGGAGGGGGCGGATTATGGCTACACCTTC.

CDR3 amino acids: CASSLASGGSEQFF. CDR3 coding DNA: TGCGCCAGCAGCTTGGCTAGCGGGGGTTCCGAGCAGTTCTTC. The gene calls are TRBV5-1 and TRBJ2-1, with 10 nucleotides matching TRBD2. The CDR3 totals 14 residues. Germline V gene sequence: CDR1 SGHRS, CDR2 YFSETQ. The V segment lost 0 bases and the J segment 10 bases; nucleotides outside the gene matches: 4.

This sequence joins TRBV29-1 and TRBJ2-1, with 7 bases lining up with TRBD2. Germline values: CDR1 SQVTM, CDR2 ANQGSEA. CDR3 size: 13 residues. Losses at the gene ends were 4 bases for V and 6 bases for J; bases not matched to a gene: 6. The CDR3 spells CSVGGGSPNEQFF. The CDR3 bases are TGCAGCGTTGGAGGCGGGAGCCCCAATGAGCAGTTCTTC.

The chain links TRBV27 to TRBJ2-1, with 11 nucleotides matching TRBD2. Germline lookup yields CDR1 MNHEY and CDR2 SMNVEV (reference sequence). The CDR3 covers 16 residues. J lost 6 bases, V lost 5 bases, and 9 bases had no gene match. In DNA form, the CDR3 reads TGTGCCAGCAGTCTCCAACTAGCGGGAGTTGGCAATGAGCAGTTCTTC. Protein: CASSLQLAGVGNEQFF.

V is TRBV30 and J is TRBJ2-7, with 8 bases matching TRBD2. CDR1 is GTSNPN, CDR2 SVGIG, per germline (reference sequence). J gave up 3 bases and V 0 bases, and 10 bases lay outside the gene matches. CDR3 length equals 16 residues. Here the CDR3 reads CAWSVRGGSGNYEQYF. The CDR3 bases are TGTGCCTGGAGTGTACGAGGGGGTAGCGGGAACTACGAGCAGTACTTC.

Here the CDR3 DNA reads TGCGCCAGCAGCTGGGGGACCGAGGGAACCGGGGAGCTGTTTTTT. It translates to CASSWGTEGTGELFF. This chain connects TRBV5-1 to TRBJ2-2; D tentatively fits TRBD1 or TRBD2 (5 bases each). Trimming left V 3 bases short and J 5 bases short, with 14 bases between. The germline V gene has CDR1 SGHRS and CDR2 YFSETQ. There are 15 residues in the CDR3.

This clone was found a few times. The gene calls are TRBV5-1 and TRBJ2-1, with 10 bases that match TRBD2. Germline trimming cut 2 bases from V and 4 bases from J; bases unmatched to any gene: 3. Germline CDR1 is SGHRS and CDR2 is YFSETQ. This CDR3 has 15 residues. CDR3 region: CASSFGLAAYNEQFF. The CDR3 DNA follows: TGCGCCAGCAGCTTCGGACTAGCGGCATACAATGAGCAGTTCTTC.

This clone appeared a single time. The CDR3 coding sequence is TGTGCCAGTAGTGGGTCGTCGGGTCGGCGTCCCCAGCATTTT. Protein sequence: CASSGSSGRRPQHF. V and J are TRBV19 and TRBJ1-5; D uncertain. The CDR3 is made up of 14 amino acids. The V and J ends lost 5 bases and 10 bases respectively, with 18 bases between them. CDR1 is LNHDA and CDR2 is SQIVND in the germline V gene (reference sequence).

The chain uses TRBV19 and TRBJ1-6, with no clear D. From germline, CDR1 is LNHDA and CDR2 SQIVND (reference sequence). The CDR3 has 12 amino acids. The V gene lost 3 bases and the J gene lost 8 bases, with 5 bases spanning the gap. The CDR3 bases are TGTGCCAGTAGTATTGGAGATTCACCCCTCCACTTT. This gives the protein CASSIGDSPLHF.

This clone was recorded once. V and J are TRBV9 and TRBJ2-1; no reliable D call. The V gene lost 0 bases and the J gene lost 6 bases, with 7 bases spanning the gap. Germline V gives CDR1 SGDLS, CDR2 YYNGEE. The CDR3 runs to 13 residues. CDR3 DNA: TGTGCCAGCAGCGTAGCGTGGGGCAATGAGCAGTTCTTC. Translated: CASSVAWGNEQFF.

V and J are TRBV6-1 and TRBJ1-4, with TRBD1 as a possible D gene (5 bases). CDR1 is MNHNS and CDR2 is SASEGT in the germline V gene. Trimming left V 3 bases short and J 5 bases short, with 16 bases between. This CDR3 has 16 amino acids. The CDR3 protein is CASSDYTGGGNEKLFF. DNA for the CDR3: TGTGCCAGCAGTGACTATACCGGGGGTGGGAATGAAAAACTGTTTTTT.

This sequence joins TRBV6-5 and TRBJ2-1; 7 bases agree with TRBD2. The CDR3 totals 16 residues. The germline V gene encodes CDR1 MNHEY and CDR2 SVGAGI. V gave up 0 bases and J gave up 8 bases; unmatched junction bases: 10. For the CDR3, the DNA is TGTGCCAGCAGTTACTCGCGGACTAGTGGGTTCCATGAGCAGTTCTTC. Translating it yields CASSYSRTSGFHEQFF.

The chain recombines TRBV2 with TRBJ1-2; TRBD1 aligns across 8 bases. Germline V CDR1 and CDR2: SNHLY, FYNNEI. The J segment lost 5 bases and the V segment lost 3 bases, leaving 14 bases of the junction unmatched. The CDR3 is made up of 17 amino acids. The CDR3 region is CASSDRFGTGPAYGYTF. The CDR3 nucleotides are TGTGCCAGCAGTGATAGGTTTGGGACAGGACCCGCGTATGGCTACACCTTC.

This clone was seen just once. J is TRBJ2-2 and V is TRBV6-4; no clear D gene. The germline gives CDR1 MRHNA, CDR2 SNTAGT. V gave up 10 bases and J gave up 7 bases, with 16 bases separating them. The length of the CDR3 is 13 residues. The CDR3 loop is CATAPFPGGELFF. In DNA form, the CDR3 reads TGTGCCACCGCACCCTTCCCTGGCGGGGAGCTGTTTTTT.

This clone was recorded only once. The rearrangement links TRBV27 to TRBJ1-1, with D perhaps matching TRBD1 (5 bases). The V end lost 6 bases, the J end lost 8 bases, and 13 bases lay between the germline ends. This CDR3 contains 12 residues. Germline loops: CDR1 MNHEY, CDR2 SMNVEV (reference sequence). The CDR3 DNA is TGTGCCAGCAGGTCACAGGTCGGGGAAGCTTTCTTT. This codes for CASRSQVGEAFF.

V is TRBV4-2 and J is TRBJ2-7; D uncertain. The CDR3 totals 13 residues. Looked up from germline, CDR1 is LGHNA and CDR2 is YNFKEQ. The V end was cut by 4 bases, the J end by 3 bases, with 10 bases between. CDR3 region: CASSPSGSYEQYF. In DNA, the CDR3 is TGTGCCAGCAGCCCTTCCGGAAGCTACGAGCAGTACTTC.

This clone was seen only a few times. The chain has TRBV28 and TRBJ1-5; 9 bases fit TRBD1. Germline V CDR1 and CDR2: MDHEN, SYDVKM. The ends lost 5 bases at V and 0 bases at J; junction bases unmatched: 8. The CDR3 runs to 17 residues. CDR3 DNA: TGTGCCAGCAGTATGGGACAGGGAGCTTATAGCAATCAGCCCCAGCATTTT. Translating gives CASSMGQGAYSNQPQHF.

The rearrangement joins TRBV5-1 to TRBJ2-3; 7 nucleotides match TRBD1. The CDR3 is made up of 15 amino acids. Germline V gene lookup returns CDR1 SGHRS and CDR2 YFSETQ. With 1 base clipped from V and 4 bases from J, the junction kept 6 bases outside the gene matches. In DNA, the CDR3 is TGCGCCAGCAGCTTGAGCCTCCAGGGGGCAGATACGCAGTATTTT. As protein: CASSLSLQGADTQYF. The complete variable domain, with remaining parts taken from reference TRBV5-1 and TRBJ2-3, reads KAGVTQTPRYLIKTRGQQVTLSCSPISGHRSVSWYQQTPGQGLQFLFEYFSETQRNKGNFPGRFSGRQFSNSRSEMNVSTLELGDSALYLCASSLSLQGADTQYFGPGTRLTVL.

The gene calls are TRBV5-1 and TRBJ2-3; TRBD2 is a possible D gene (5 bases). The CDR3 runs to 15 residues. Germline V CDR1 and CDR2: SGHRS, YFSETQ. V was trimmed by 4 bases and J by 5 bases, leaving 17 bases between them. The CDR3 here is CASSPPVGVEDTQYF. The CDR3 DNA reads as TGCGCCAGCAGCCCCCCCGTGGGAGTGGAAGATACGCAGTATTTT.

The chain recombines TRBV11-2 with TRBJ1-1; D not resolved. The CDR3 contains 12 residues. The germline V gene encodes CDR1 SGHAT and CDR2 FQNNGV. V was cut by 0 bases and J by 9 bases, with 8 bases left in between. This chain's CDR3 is CASSLDMQKAFF. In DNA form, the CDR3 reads TGTGCCAGCAGCTTAGATATGCAAAAAGCTTTCTTT.

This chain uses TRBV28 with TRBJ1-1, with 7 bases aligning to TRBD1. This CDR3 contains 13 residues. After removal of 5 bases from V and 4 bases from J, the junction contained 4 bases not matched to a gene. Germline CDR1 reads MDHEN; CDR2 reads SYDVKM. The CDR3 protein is CASSPGGFTEAFF. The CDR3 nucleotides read TGTGCCAGCAGTCCAGGGGGTTTCACTGAAGCTTTCTTT.